The T cell receptor (beta chain) under discussion was sequenced for a study of T cells in Graves' hyperthyroidism and ophthalmopathy. Trimming removed 4 bases from V and 0 bases from J, with 15 bases in between. There are 16 residues in the CDR3. Looked up from germline, CDR1 is SGHRS and CDR2 is YFSETQ. At least 3 on the Clinical Activity Score was recorded for ophthalmopathy patients, who also had NOSPECS grade at least 4 and duration under 3 months. Using 10 ml of fresh peripheral blood, PBMCs were prepared. General study points: Appearing also in blood were most of the thyroid clonotypes expanded above 0.001. Stable hyperthyroidism was told apart from ophthalmopathy by a model built on 13 V-J features.

Details on this clonotype: Its antigen is unidentified.

From RNA transcripts, TCR beta CDR3 regions were amplified. Using the HTBI primer set, a first-round RT-PCR was run on the TCR CDR3. TCRdb ran MiXCR on the multiplex PCR reads and lists one entry per CDR3 protein. The sample lists about 380,000 distinct CDR3 sequences, less than 20% occurring once. The chain uses TRBV5-1 and TRBJ2-3; a weak D match, TRBD1 (5 bases). This receptor was taken from a man between 18 and 35 years old with Graves' ophthalmopathy. The specimen sequenced was blood. The CDR3 sequence: CASSPQDTSSTDTQYF. In DNA form, the CDR3 reads TGCGCCAGCAGCCCACAGGACACCTCTAGCACAGATACGCAGTATTTT.